Listed below are T cell receptor beta chains from one sample, sequenced in a study of neurological immune-mediated disorders. Via MiXCR, TCRdb re-called the 5' RACE reads, giving one row per CDR3 protein. Counted here are 25,000 to 35,000 distinct CDR3 sequences, under 25% occurring once; the ten biggest clones make up roughly 16%. Sequencing was performed on PBMCs. The origin of the receptors is a woman aged 55-70 years in good health. Each CDR3 is given with its conserved first and last residue. D genes are given only for firm matches. Clone sizes are given selectively: once, few, many, or a class where the clone is expanded.

D	V	size	J	CDR3	DNA
.	TRBV10-3	many	TRBJ1-3	CAISVWAAREAGNTIYF	TGTGCCATCAGTGTTTGGGCGGCCAGGGAGGCTGGAAACACCATATATTTT
.	TRBV10-3	many	TRBJ1-1	CAITDRLLNTEAFF	TGTGCCATCACTGACAGGCTCTTGAACACTGAAGCTTTCTTT
TRBD2	TRBV6-2/TRBV6-3	many	TRBJ2-7	CASSPPGLANEQYF	TGTGCCAGCAGCCCGCCGGGACTAGCGAACGAGCAGTACTTC
TRBD2	TRBV30	many	TRBJ2-2	CAWRPGLAGTGELFF	TGTGCCTGGAGACCAGGACTAGCAGGAACCGGGGAGCTGTTTTTT
TRBD2	TRBV5-1	many	TRBJ2-1	CASSLSSGGAGEQFF	TGCGCCAGCAGCTTGAGTAGCGGGGGGGCCGGGGAGCAGTTCTTC
.	TRBV7-6	.	TRBJ2-4	CASSLVDNKNIQYF	TGTGCCAGCAGCTTAGTGGACAACAAAAACATTCAGTACTTC
TRBD2	TRBV29-1	.	TRBJ2-1	CSVEGLAGEGNEQFF	TGCAGCGTCGAGGGACTAGCGGGAGAAGGCAATGAGCAGTTCTTC
TRBD2	TRBV4-3	many	TRBJ2-7	CASSQEVAGGPLEGEQYF	TGCGCCAGCAGCCAGGAGGTAGCGGGCGGTCCCCTTGAGGGGGAGCAGTACTTC
.	TRBV7-2	many	TRBJ2-5	CASSLVPGRETQYF	TGTGCCAGCAGCTTAGTTCCGGGACGCGAGACCCAGTACTTC
TRBD2	TRBV5-1	many	TRBJ2-7	CASSPGGGLISYEQYF	TGCGCCAGCAGCCCGGGAGGGGGGCTTATTTCCTACGAGCAGTACTTC
.	TRBV3-1	many	TRBJ1-5	CASSPAGNQPQHF	TGTGCCAGCAGCCCGGCAGGCAATCAGCCCCAGCATTTT
.	TRBV7-2	many	TRBJ2-7	CASSQSSYEQYF	TGTGCCAGCAGCCAGAGCTCCTACGAGCAGTACTTC
.	TRBV28	many	TRBJ1-1	CASSFRVEAFF	TGTGCCAGCAGTTTCAGGGTTGAAGCTTTCTTT
.	TRBV6-6	many	TRBJ2-2	CASKTAGSDTGELFF	TGTGCCAGCAAGACAGCGGGTTCGGACACCGGGGAGCTGTTTTTT
.	TRBV10-3	.	TRBJ2-2	CAISDRIAERELFF	TGTGCCATCAGCGATAGGATCGCGGAGAGGGAGCTGTTTTTT
.	TRBV7-8	many	TRBJ2-7	CASSFDRSYEQYF	TGTGCCAGCAGCTTCGACCGCTCCTACGAGCAGTACTTC
.	TRBV10-3	many	TRBJ1-1	CAIRTLNTEAFF	TGTGCCATCAGGACCCTGAACACTGAAGCTTTCTTT